This T cell receptor (beta chain) comes out of a study of shared clonotypes between healthy human individuals (dated by TCRdb to 2018 to 2020). In terms of the full investigation: The cohort included a few men and a couple of women between 18 and 49 years of age. For each donor, CD4 naive and CD4 memory were each given three plates, CD8 naive was given two plates, and CD8 memory was given one plate. To estimate repertoire size and how much clonotypes are shared between individuals, the study performed deep sequencing of blood TCR repertoires from roughly five healthy adults. To increase sequencing depth and limit assay-specific biases, TCR repertoire library preparation and sequencing were carried out by different laboratories using diverse techniques. Leukapheresis yielded between about 0.8 and 9.5 billion PBMCs per donor.

TCR CDR3 regions were amplified from genomic DNA by multiplex PCR using the deep immunoSEQ assay. Genomic DNA extracted from each cell subset was distributed evenly over all wells of several immunoSEQ 96-well plates, and each plate served as one replicate. For sorted subsets, about 200 ng genomic DNA, equal to 25,000 to 35,000 T cell genomes, was loaded into each replicate PCR. Purified libraries were measured with a Qubit 3.0 fluorometer, size-checked on a Bioanalyzer 2100, and measured again with the KAPA Library Quantification kit. A separate single-read 150-cycle Illumina NextSeq 550 flow cell was used to sequence each immunoSEQ 96-well plate. On the study's bioinformatics: Because the immunoSEQ output included only junctional sequences and no quality scores, the filtering could not be the same as the filtering used for full-length reads. To assign V/J genes and CDR3, sequences were annotated against IMGT germline references using PyIR, a Python wrapper for IgBLAST v1.9. Reads were removed for weak V/J assignments (E-value above 1e-6), missing CDR3, stop codons, out-of-frame junctions, or ambiguous translated residues. V3J clonotypes were defined by identical inferred V gene, J gene, and CDR3 amino acid sequence. Percentage overlap between repertoires was computed as shared unique clonotypes divided by the size of the smaller repertoire. Three approaches were used to assess repertoire richness: RTK rarefaction, the Chao1 estimator, and Recon v2.1 estimates of unobserved clonotypes. Generation probabilities for all TCRbeta clonotypes obtained by the gDNA method from a handful of donors were computed using OLGA. The source is immuneACCESS, and TCRdb retained only in-frame sequences with V and J called. Part of the clones is not carried over; for the studies checked, unresolved V genes explain less than half of this, and the remainder is unexplained. V, J and clone size derive from that table, while D and trimming were established from the DNA sequence. A total of around 2.3 million clones appear in this sample, 90% to 97% of them only once. Of the sample, around 0.13% is held by the ten largest clones.

Comment on this clone: What antigen it recognizes has not been identified. No base quality values were provided; no much bigger clone lies one nucleotide off.

The full study reports these points: Based on pairwise subsampling, the degree of clonotype sharing among donors was expected to be affected by sequencing depth. Estimated clonotype richness was generally larger for naive than for memory subsets. Clonotypes shared by all four sorted-subset donors showed higher generation probabilities than non-shared clonotypes. Rarefaction of sorted-subset datasets indicated incomplete sequencing despite the large sequencing depth. Because the study included only a small number of donors, the genetic and exposure-history diversity represented was limited. Sampling was restricted to blood, and TCR repertoires in tissue are likely to differ from TCR repertoires in blood. Sharing across a few donors was observed for about 4.8% of naive CD4, 3% to 4% of naive CD8, over 2% of memory CD4, and roughly 0.4% of memory CD8 clonotypes.

Donors were healthy HIV-negative adults with no recently reported acute infections or vaccinations. All donors were Caucasian adults living in Nashville, Tennessee, USA. CD4+ T cells were enriched through magnetic negative selection, after which naive cells were positively selected on CD45RA and the remaining negative fraction served as the memory subset. Blood was obtained by leukapheresis, after which PBMCs were separated by Ficoll-Histopaque density gradient centrifugation and cryopreserved in liquid nitrogen vapor phase. Analytical flow cytometry was used to check the purity and quantity of each magnetically sorted T cell population. Genomic DNA was isolated from every sorted fraction and measured by UV absorbance on a Nanodrop 2000c. CDR1 and CDR2 (KGHSH, LQKENI) derive from the germline V gene. Trimming costs V 3 bases and J 7 bases, and their ends lie 13 bases apart. CDR3 length: 15 amino acids, cysteine to phenylalanine. CDR3 DNA is the only sequence kept; it has 45 bases, read in frame from the first base.

The sequence came from a man younger than 35 in good health. The rearranged segments are TRBV18 and TRBJ1-6; the D gene is perhaps TRBD1, from 5 matching bases. Sequencing was carried out using naive CD4+ T cells sorted from blood. Reading the label with the study, this specimen's cell subset or site is: CD45RA+ positively selected. The DNA is as follows: TGTGCCAGCTCACCCTTCAGGGCGGGCAATTCACCCCTCCACTTT. Translation gives CASSPFRAGNSPLHF.